A single T cell receptor (beta chain) is shown here with its context. Each sample provided at least 6 micrograms of extracted total RNA. The data were obtained in a study of blood T cells in healthy people across ages. The CDR3 has 15 amino acids. Trimming took off 4 bases at V and 10 bases at J, with 26 bases between the two ends. CDR1 is DFQATT and CDR2 is SNEGSKA in the germline V gene (reference sequence). A second PCR, run for about 7 to 12 cycles, used a sample-barcoded 5' primer plus a J-beta primer mix. TCRdb re-analysed the 5' RACE reads in MiXCR, keeping a single row per CDR3 protein. The sample includes about 1.8 million distinct CDR3 sequences, 49% of them seen just once.

The chain links TRBV20-1 to TRBJ2-7; D tentatively fits TRBD1 or TRBD2 (5 bases each). The sample comprised blood. This TCR was recovered from a woman between 35 and 50 years old in good health. Here the CDR3 reads CSATPGQRWGEAQYF. DNA for the CDR3: TGCAGTGCTACGCCGGGGCAAAGATGGGGAGAGGCCCAGTACTTC.